The rows below give T cell receptor beta chains drawn from one sample of a study of CD8 T cells in Susac syndrome. TCRdb passed the immunoSEQ multiplex PCR reads through MiXCR, listing each CDR3 protein once. The sample holds 100,000 to 150,000 distinct CDR3 sequences, about 95% seen once. The sample taken for sequencing was CD4+ T cells from PBMCs. The receptor set was obtained from a human donor in good health. CDR3s include the opening cysteine and the closing phenylalanine or tryptophan. Fields, in order: J gene, D gene, clone size, CDR3 length, V gene, CDR3 protein, CDR3 DNA. D genes are given only for firm matches. A clone size is listed for some rows: how often the clone was seen (once, few, many), or a class if it is expanded.

TRBJ2-1	-	-	15	TRBV6-6	CASSEGLRGYNEQFF	TGTGCCAGCAGTGAGGGACTTCGAGGCTACAATGAGCAGTTCTTC
TRBJ2-4	-	-	11	TRBV29-1	CSVVGLDIQYF	TGCAGCGTTGTAGGGCTGGACATTCAGTACTTC
TRBJ2-7	TRBD1	-	14	TRBV7-9	CASNSGTGGYEQYF	TGTGCCAGCAACTCCGGGACAGGGGGCTACGAGCAGTACTTC
TRBJ2-7	-	-	12	TRBV29-1	CSVRRGTYEQYF	TGCAGCGTTAGGAGGGGCACCTACGAGCAGTACTTC
TRBJ2-5	-	-	14	TRBV2	CASSEFGLGETQYF	TGTGCCAGCAGTGAATTCGGATTAGGAGAGACCCAGTACTTC
TRBJ1-1	-	-	14	TRBV9	CASSVAGLNTEAFF	TGTGCCAGCAGCGTAGCCGGGTTGAACACTGAAGCTTTCTTT
TRBJ1-2	TRBD1	-	14	TRBV5-4	CASSHGQGNYGYTF	TGTGCCAGCAGCCACGGACAGGGCAACTATGGCTACACCTTC
TRBJ1-5	-	-	12	TRBV20-1	CSARLAGQPQHF	TGCAGTGCTCGGCTCGCGGGGCAGCCCCAGCATTTT
TRBJ2-5	-	-	13	TRBV7-9	CASRAELQETQYF	TGTGCCAGCAGAGCGGAGCTCCAAGAGACCCAGTACTTC
TRBJ2-1	TRBD1	-	13	TRBV12-3/TRBV12-4	CASRPGQGGEQFF	TGTGCCAGCAGGCCGGGACAGGGTGGTGAGCAGTTCTTC
TRBJ1-1	-	once	15	TRBV14	CASSQRGGTPTEAFF	TGTGCCAGCAGCCAGCGGGGCGGCACCCCAACTGAAGCTTTCTTT
TRBJ2-2	-	-	19	TRBV4-1	CASSQGPSRGYRETGELFF	TGCGCCAGCAGCCAAGGTCCTTCCAGGGGCTATAGGGAGACCGGGGAGCTGTTTTTT
TRBJ2-6	-	-	19	TRBV3-1	CASSQRIGGPGSGANVLTF	TGTGCCAGCAGCCAAAGAATCGGGGGACCCGGCTCTGGGGCCAACGTCCTGACTTTC
TRBJ2-1	TRBD2	-	15	TRBV10-3	CAISERTSAYNEQFF	TGTGCCATCAGTGAAAGGACTAGCGCTTACAATGAGCAGTTCTTC
TRBJ2-1	TRBD2	-	16	TRBV29-1	CSAQLAGASSYNEQFF	TGCAGCGCGCAACTAGCGGGAGCCAGCTCCTACAATGAGCAGTTCTTC
TRBJ1-1	-	-	15	TRBV6-5	CASSWGRERNTEAFF	TGTGCCAGCAGTTGGGGCAGGGAACGGAACACTGAAGCTTTCTTT
TRBJ2-7	-	few	15	TRBV14	CASSPYRTEDYEQYF	TGTGCCAGCAGCCCATATAGGACAGAGGACTACGAGCAGTACTTC
TRBJ2-3	-	-	16	TRBV7-9	CASSYGPSASTDTQYF	TGTGCCAGCAGCTACGGACCCAGCGCTAGCACAGATACGCAGTATTTT
TRBJ2-7	-	-	12	TRBV5-1	CATACGTYEQYF	TGCGCCACAGCTTGTGGGACATACGAGCAGTACTTC
TRBJ2-2	-	-	11	TRBV29-1	CSVGVTGELFF	TGCAGCGTTGGGGTCACCGGGGAGCTGTTTTTT
TRBJ1-5	TRBD1	-	14	TRBV6-1	CASSGQGAGQPQHF	TGTGCCAGCAGTGGACAGGGGGCAGGTCAGCCCCAGCATTTT
TRBJ2-1	TRBD1	-	16	TRBV20-1	CSARDPGTGEDNEQFF	TGCAGTGCTAGGGATCCCGGGACAGGGGAGGACAATGAGCAGTTCTTC